The present entry profiles one T cell receptor beta chain with its context. This clonotype was found a few times. Its antigen specificity is not known. No much larger clonotype is one base removed from it; base qualities were not supplied. The junction shows trimming of 0 bases on V and 11 bases on J, and the gene matches do not reach 7 bases of it. There are 13 amino acids in the CDR3, from cysteine to phenylalanine inclusive. Of the read, only the CDR3 DNA is kept; its 39 bases are in frame from base 1. As encoded in the germline V gene, CDR1 is SGHDN while CDR2 is FVKESK. These data come from a study of blood T cells in healthy people across ages (dated by TCRdb to 2013 to 2016). About the study as a whole: In model experiments, template switching captured roughly one uniquely barcoded TCR beta cDNA molecule for every two T cells. To avoid experimental bias, donors of different ages were randomly spread across the sequencing lanes. Using the same blood draw, the study looked at two additional independent replicas of 1 million unique cDNA reads for two donors, one aged 18 to 30 and the other aged 80 or older. Donors were grouped into four age groups: young (average 16 years), middle-aged (about 38), aged (about 59) and long-lived (approximately 82). The study measured age-related changes in TCR beta repertoire diversity using deep sequencing normalized with unique cDNA molecular identifiers. The investigation overall reported the following: The percentage of naive T cells measured by flow cytometry correlated strongly with observed TCR beta diversity. Because profiling used bulk unsorted PBMCs, naive and antigen-experienced compartments could not be compared conclusively. As age increased, observed TCR beta diversity per million T cells dropped in a roughly linear way, and a significant reduction was already evident by age around 41. Compared with the aged group, the long-lived group had more naive CD4+ T cells, fewer expanded clones and increased TCR diversity, a pattern suggesting age selection. Because donor CMV infection status was unknown, age-related changes in expanded clonotypes were potentially confounded. Estimates of total diversity based on one million sequenced T cells were considered lower bounds and underestimates.

The roughly 39 donors, aged about 6 to 90 years, were systemically healthy Caucasian individuals from Russia. Ten milliliters of peripheral blood were drawn from each donor into EDTA-treated Vacutainer tubes. Ficoll-Paque density-gradient centrifugation was used to isolate PBMCs, with at least 6 million per sample. Total RNA, at least 6 micrograms per sample, was extracted from PBMCs with Trizol reagent. For every donor, flow cytometry on a PBMC aliquot measured the percentage of naive CD45RAhigh/CD27high T cells. The method behind the library was 5' RACE. The sample was run on an Illumina HiSeq 2500. The second PCR ran for roughly 7 to 11 cycles and used a J-beta primer mix along with a sample-barcoded 5' primer. Each TCR beta cDNA molecule received a unique molecular identifier from a template-switch 5' adaptor carrying 12 random nucleotides. At least 2.5 million CDR3-containing paired-end reads were obtained from each sample. The Mint cDNA synthesis kit, primed by a TRBC-specific oligonucleotide, was used to synthesize first-strand cDNA from all RNA. After uracil-DNA glycosylase treatment, a first 18-cycle PCR used universal primers M1SS and BC2_uni_R on all cDNA. The paper's processing steps were these. For normalization, 1 million high-quality reads were randomly selected from each sample, with every read carrying a distinct molecular identifier. Reads with shared molecular identifiers were discarded instead of being binned into consensus sequences. MiTCR, with a Q25 quality threshold and the strictest error-elimination algorithm, was used for CDR3 identification, clonotype clustering and error correction. Lower-bound total TCR beta diversity was estimated with a nonparametric unseen species model using Euler transformation. TCRdb trimmed public reads at Q25 via fastp, called clones via MiXCR and kept in-frame beta chains. Each CDR3 protein appears once, grouped with its most common genes and DNA. The V and J calls and clone size are TCRdb's, not the authors'. The sample table lists around 620,000 distinct CDR3 sequences, roughly 28% of them with a count of one. About 18% of the sample is in the top ten clones.

This TCR derives from a woman between 65 and 79 years old in good health. Sequences were obtained from blood. This chain joins TRBV14 to TRBJ2-7, with 7 bases aligning to TRBD1. CDR3 region: CASSQDLGTEEYF. The DNA is as follows: TGTGCCAGCAGCCAAGATCTAGGGACAGAGGAGTACTTC.